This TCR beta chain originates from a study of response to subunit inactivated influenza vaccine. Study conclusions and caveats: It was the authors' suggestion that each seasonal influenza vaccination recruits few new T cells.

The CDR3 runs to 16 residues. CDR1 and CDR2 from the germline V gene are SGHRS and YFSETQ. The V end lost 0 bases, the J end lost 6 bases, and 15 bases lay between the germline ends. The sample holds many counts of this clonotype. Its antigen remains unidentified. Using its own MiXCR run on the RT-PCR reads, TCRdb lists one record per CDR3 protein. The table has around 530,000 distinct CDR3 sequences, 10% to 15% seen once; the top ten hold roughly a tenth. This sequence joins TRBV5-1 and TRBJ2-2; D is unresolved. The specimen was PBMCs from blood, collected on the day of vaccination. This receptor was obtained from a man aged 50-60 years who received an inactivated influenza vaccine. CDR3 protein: CASSLVAAWVSGELFF. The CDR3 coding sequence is TGCGCCAGCAGCTTGGTGGCCGCCTGGGTCTCCGGGGAGCTGTTTTTT.